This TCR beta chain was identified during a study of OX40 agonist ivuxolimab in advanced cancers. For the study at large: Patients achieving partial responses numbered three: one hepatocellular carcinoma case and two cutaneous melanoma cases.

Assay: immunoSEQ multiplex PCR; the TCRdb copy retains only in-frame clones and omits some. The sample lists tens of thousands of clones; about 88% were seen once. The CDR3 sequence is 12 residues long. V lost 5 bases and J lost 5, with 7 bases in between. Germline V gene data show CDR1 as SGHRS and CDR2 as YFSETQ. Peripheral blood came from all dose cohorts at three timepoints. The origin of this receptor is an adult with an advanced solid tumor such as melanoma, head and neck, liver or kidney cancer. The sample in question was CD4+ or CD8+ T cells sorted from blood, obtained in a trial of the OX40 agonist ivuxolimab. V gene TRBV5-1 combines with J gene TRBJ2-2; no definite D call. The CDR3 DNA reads TGCGCCAGCAGGTTCTTAACCGGGGAGCTGTTTTTT. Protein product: CASRFLTGELFF. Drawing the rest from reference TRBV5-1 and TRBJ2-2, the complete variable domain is KAGVTQTPRYLIKTRGQQVTLSCSPISGHRSVSWYQQTPGQGLQFLFEYFSETQRNKGNFPGRFSGRQFSNSRSEMNVSTLELGDSALYLCASRFLTGELFFGEGSRLTVL.